Shown below are 19 T cell receptor beta chains from a single sample sequenced in a study of shared clonotypes between healthy human individuals. Repertoires were generated with immunoSEQ multiplex PCR, while TCRdb's copy carries only in-frame clones and drops some. This table has about 110,000 clones, about 71% appearing once. The specimen was memory CD8+ T cells sorted from blood. Stated subset: CD45RO+ cells pooled with CCR7-negative TemRA cells. The receptors were sampled from a woman aged 25 to 39 in good health.

The chain is built from TRBV29-1 and TRBJ2-7, with 10 bases matching TRBD1. With 6 bases clipped from V and 3 bases from J, the junction kept 2 bases outside the gene matches. This CDR3 has 12 residues. In germline, CDR1 is SQVTM, CDR2 ANQGSEA. The CDR3 nucleotides are TGCAGCGTGGGACAGGGGATCTACGAGCAGTACTTC. It yields the protein CSVGQGIYEQYF.

The chain links TRBV6-6 to TRBJ1-2, with 7 bases fitting TRBD1. This CDR3 comprises 15 residues. V lost 1 base, J lost 6 bases, and 8 bases stayed unmatched. Germline loops: CDR1 MNHNY, CDR2 SVGAGI (reference sequence). The CDR3 DNA follows: TGTGCCAGCAGTTACTTGGGACAGCCGGGTGATGGCTACACCTTC. Residues: CASSYLGQPGDGYTF.

In this sample, this clone turned up a few times. The chain employs TRBV27 and TRBJ2-1; D is tentatively TRBD1 or TRBD2 (6 bases each). The length of the CDR3 is 18 residues. The germline CDR1 and CDR2 sequences are MNHEY and SMNVEV (reference sequence). V lost 5 bases to trimming and J lost 0 bases, with 20 bases between them. The CDR3 DNA reads as TGTGCCAGCAGTCCGACGTTACCCAGGGGAGGCTCCTACAATGAGCAGTTCTTC. Translated, it gives CASSPTLPRGGSYNEQFF.

The chain joins TRBV19 to TRBJ1-5, with no clear D. The CDR3 runs to 16 residues. V was cut by 5 bases and J by 3 bases, with 17 bases left in between. Per the germline V gene, CDR1 is LNHDA and CDR2 is SQIVND (reference sequence). For the CDR3, the DNA is TGTGCCAGTAGTGTGAGTGGCAGATTAGACAATCAGCCCCAGCATTTT. Translation gives CASSVSGRLDNQPQHF.

A remark on this clone: This could be a read error, since a much larger clone is one nucleotide away. This chain uses TRBV6-1 with TRBJ1-5, with D hard to call. The CDR3 runs 13 residues. The V end lost 2 bases, the J end lost 4 bases, and 6 bases lay between the germline ends. The germline V gene encodes CDR1 MNHNS and CDR2 SASEGT. CDR3 sequence: CASSEKENQPQHF. In DNA form, the CDR3 reads TGTGCCAGCAGTGAAAAGGAGAATCAGCCCCAGCATTTT.

This rearrangement joins TRBV7-8 to TRBJ2-7; 11 bases agree with TRBD1. The CDR3 covers 15 residues. The V gene's germline CDR1 is SGHVS and CDR2 FQNEAQ. Trimming at V came to 5 bases and at J to 3 bases, leaving 6 bases not matched to a gene. This chain's CDR3 is CASSPGGTGGYEQYF. The CDR3 DNA reads as TGTGCCAGCAGCCCTGGGGGGACAGGGGGCTACGAGCAGTACTTC.

This clone appeared many times. This sample also contains other DNA sequences that code for the same CDR3. The rearrangement links TRBV27 to TRBJ1-5; maybe TRBD1 (6 bases). The V gene lost 5 bases and the J gene lost 3 bases, with 11 bases spanning the gap. CDR3 length: 14 residues. CDR1 and CDR2 from the germline V gene are MNHEY and SMNVEV (reference sequence). The DNA of the CDR3 is TGTGCCAGCAGTAGGGGGGCTGACAATCAGCCCCAGCATTTT. Protein: CASSRGADNQPQHF.

V gene TRBV6-4 combines with J gene TRBJ2-2, with D maybe TRBD1 (6 bases). Germline V gives CDR1 MRHNA, CDR2 SNTAGT. Trimming took 5 bases from V and 4 from J, leaving 11 bases between them. This CDR3 spans 14 amino acids. CDR3 protein: CASSQDSVTGELFF. The CDR3 DNA reads TGTGCCAGCAGTCAGGACAGCGTCACCGGGGAGCTGTTTTTT.

This clone was recorded a few times. The J gene is TRBJ2-7, the V gene TRBV4-1; D is perhaps TRBD1 (6 bases). Looked up from germline, CDR1 is MGHRA and CDR2 is YSYEKL. The germline V and J ends were trimmed by 2 bases and 0 bases, with 17 bases remaining between them. The CDR3 consists of 17 residues. As DNA, the CDR3 is TGCGCCAGCAGCCAACGCATAAGGGACAAGAGCTCCTACGAGCAGTACTTC. This codes for CASSQRIRDKSSYEQYF.

A single count supports this clone. The chain recombines TRBV5-4 with TRBJ1-2; D gene uncertain. The CDR3 has 11 residues. Between the trimmed V and J ends, which lost 0 bases and 8 bases, there was a span of 5 bases. Germline CDR1 is SGHNT and CDR2 is YYREEE (reference sequence). The CDR3 DNA is TGTGCCAGCAGCTTGGAAGGGGGCTACACCTTC. Protein sequence: CASSLEGGYTF.

The chain employs TRBV30 and TRBJ1-1; unclear D gene. Germline loops: CDR1 GTSNPN, CDR2 SVGIG (reference sequence). The V gene lost 1 base and the J gene lost 5 bases, with 17 bases spanning the gap. CDR3 size: 15 residues. The CDR3 sequence is CAWSEYTAPRTEAFF. DNA of the CDR3: TGTGCCTGGAGTGAGTATACAGCACCGAGAACTGAAGCTTTCTTT.

This clone was counted ten times or more. The chain carries TRBV7-9 and TRBJ2-1, with D possibly matching TRBD1 (5 bases). Looked up from germline, CDR1 is SEHNR and CDR2 is FQNEAQ (reference sequence). This CDR3 contains 16 residues. Trimming took off 5 bases at V and 1 base at J, with 15 bases between the two ends. The CDR3 DNA follows: TGTGCCAGCAGCCAAGAAGTATCAGGGTCCTACAATGAGCAGTTCTTC. This sequence encodes CASSQEVSGSYNEQFF.

The rearrangement uses TRBV4-1 and TRBJ1-2; D unclear. The CDR3 loop spans 14 amino acids. The V and J ends lost 0 bases and 5 bases respectively, with 10 bases between them. Germline lookup yields CDR1 MGHRA and CDR2 YSYEKL. The CDR3: CASSQDGTVYGYTF. DNA of the CDR3: TGCGCCAGCAGCCAAGATGGTACAGTGTATGGCTACACCTTC.

V gene TRBV7-9 combines with J gene TRBJ2-3, with 9 positions matching TRBD2. Per germline, CDR1 SEHNR and CDR2 FQNEAQ (reference sequence). The CDR3 contains 18 residues. The ends lost 5 bases at V and 4 bases at J; junction bases unmatched: 16. This CDR3 reads CASSKRWREGPGADTQYF. CDR3 in DNA: TGTGCCAGCAGCAAAAGGTGGCGGGAGGGCCCTGGAGCAGATACGCAGTATTTT.

The V call is TRBV7-2, the J call TRBJ2-1; D perhaps matches TRBD2 (5 bases). Germline CDR1 SGHTA, CDR2 FQGNSA. The CDR3 spans 14 residues. Trimming took off 5 bases at V and 8 bases at J, with 16 bases between the two ends. The CDR3 nucleotides read TGTGCCAGCAGCCAGATCGGCGGGTCCCATGAGCAGTTCTTC. Amino acids: CASSQIGGSHEQFF.

The chain uses TRBV9 and TRBJ2-5; D possibly corresponds to TRBD2 (7 bases). CDR3 size: 15 residues. The germline V gene encodes CDR1 SGDLS and CDR2 YYNGEE. V lost 4 bases and J lost 5, with 18 bases in between. The CDR3 loop is CASSIGGGPKETQYF. The CDR3 region has the DNA TGTGCCAGCAGCATAGGGGGGGGTCCCAAGGAGACCCAGTACTTC.

The V call is TRBV7-6, the J call TRBJ2-7; TRBD1 might be the D (6 bases). The length of the CDR3 is 14 residues. With 3 bases removed from V and 3 bases from J, the gap between germline ends came to 12 bases. CDR1 and CDR2 (germline): SGHVS, FNYEAQ. The CDR3 loop is CASSFADRIYEQYF. In DNA form, the CDR3 reads TGTGCCAGCAGCTTTGCGGACAGAATCTACGAGCAGTACTTC.

This rearrangement joins TRBV14 to TRBJ2-7; maybe TRBD2 (5 bases). The CDR3 length is 14 residues. V shed 4 bases and J shed 4 bases, with 14 bases lying between them. CDR1 is SGHDN, CDR2 FVKESK, per germline. In DNA, the CDR3 is TGTGCCAGCAGCCCTTCGATGACGGGGTACGAGCAGTACTTC. This encodes CASSPSMTGYEQYF. The entire variable domain, with the rest obtained from reference TRBV14 and TRBJ2-7, is as follows: EAGVTQFPSHSVIEKGQTVTLRCDPISGHDNLYWYRRVMGKEIKFLLHFVKESKQDESGMPNNRFLAERTGGTYSTLKVQPAELEDSGVYFCASSPSMTGYEQYFGPGTRLTVT.

The count of this clone is one. This may stem from a read error, because a much larger clone lies one nucleotide away. The chain uses TRBV4-2 and TRBJ1-2; D gene uncertain. Germline V gives CDR1 LGHNA, CDR2 YNFKEQ. With 1 base removed from V and 11 bases from J, the gap between germline ends came to 8 bases. The CDR3 runs to 11 residues. In DNA, the CDR3 is TGTGCCAGCAGCCAAGGGTTATGGTACACCTTC. Translation gives CASSQGLWYTF.